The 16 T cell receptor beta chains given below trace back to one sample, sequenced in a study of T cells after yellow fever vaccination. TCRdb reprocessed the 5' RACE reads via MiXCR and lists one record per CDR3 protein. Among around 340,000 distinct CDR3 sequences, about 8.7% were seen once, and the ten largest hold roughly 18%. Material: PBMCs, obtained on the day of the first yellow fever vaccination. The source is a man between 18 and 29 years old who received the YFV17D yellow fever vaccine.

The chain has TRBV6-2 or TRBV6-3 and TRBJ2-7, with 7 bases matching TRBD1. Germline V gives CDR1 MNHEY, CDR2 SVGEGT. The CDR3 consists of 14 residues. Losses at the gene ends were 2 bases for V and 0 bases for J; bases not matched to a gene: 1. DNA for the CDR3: TGTGCCAGCAGTTACGACAGGGCCTCCTACGAGCAGTACTTC. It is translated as CASSYDRASYEQYF.

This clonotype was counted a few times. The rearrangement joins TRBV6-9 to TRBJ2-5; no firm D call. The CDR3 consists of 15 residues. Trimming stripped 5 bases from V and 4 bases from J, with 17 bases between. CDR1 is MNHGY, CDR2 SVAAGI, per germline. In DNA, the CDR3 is TGTGCCAGCAGTCGATGGTTGTGTATAGGAGAGACCCAGTACTTC. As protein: CASSRWLCIGETQYF.

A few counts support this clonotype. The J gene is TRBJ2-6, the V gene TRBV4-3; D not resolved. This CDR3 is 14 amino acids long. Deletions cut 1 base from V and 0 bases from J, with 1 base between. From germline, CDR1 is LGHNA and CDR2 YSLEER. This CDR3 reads CASSQVSGANVLTF. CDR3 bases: TGCGCCAGCAGCCAAGTCTCTGGGGCCAACGTCCTGACTTTC.

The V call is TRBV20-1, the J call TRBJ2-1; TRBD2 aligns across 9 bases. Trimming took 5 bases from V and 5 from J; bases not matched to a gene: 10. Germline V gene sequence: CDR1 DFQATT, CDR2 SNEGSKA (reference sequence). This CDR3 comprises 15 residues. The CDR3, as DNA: TGCAGTGCTGCATTTTTAGCGGGGGTAGACAATGAGCAGTTCTTC. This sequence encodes CSAAFLAGVDNEQFF.

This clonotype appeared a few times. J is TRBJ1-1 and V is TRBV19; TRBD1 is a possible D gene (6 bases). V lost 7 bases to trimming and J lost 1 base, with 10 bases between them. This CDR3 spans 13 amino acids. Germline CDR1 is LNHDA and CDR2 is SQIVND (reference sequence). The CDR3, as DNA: TGTGCCAGTACCGGACAGACGAACACTGAAGCTTTCTTT. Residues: CASTGQTNTEAFF.

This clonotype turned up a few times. This chain's CDR3 is CASSRTHLSYEQYV. CDR3 bases: TGTGCCAGCAGTCGGACACATCTTTCCTACGAGCAGTACGTC. V usage is TRBV6-1 and J usage is TRBJ2-7; D perhaps matches TRBD1 (5 bases). There are 14 residues in the CDR3. Germline assignment: CDR1 MNHNS and CDR2 SASEGT. The V end lost 5 bases, the J end lost 1 base, and 12 bases lay between the germline ends.

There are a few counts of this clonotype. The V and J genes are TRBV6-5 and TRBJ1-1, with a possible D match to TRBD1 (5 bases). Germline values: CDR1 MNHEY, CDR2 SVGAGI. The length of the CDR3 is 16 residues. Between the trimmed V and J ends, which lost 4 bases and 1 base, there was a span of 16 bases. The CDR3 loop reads CASSSDSNSWNTEAFF. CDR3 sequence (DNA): TGTGCCAGCAGTTCTGACAGTAATTCTTGGAACACTGAAGCTTTCTTT.

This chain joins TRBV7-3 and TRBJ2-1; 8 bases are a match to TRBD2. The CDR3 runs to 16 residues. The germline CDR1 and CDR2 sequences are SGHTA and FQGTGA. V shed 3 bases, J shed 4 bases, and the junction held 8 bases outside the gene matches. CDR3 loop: CASSFVGGGRYNEQFF. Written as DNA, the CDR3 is TGTGCCAGCAGCTTTGTGGGCGGGGGGAGATACAATGAGCAGTTCTTC. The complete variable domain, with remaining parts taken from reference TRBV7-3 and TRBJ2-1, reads GAGVSQTPSNKVTEKGKYVELRCDPISGHTALYWYRQSLGQGPEFLIYFQGTGAADDSGLPNDRFFAVRPEGSVSTLKIQRTERGDSAVYLCASSFVGGGRYNEQFFGPGTRLTVL.

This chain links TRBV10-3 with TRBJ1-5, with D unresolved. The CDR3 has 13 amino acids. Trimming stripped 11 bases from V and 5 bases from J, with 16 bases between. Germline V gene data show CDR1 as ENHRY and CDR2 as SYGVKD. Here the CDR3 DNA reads TGTGCCTCGGGGAGGCAGGAACATCAGCCCCAGCATTTT. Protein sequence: CASGRQEHQPQHF.

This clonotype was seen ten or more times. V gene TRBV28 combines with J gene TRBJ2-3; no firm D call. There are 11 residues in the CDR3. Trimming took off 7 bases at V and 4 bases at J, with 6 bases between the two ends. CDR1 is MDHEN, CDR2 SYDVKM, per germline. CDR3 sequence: CASTRSDTQYF. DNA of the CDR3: TGTGCCAGCACGCGTTCAGATACGCAGTATTTT.

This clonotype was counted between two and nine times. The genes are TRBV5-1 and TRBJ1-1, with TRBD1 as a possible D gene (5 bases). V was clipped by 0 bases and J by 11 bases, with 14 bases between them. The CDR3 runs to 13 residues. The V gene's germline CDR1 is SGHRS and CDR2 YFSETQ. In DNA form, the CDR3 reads TGCGCCAGCAGCTTGGCGGGACGAAGTTCGGCTTTCTTT. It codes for CASSLAGRSSAFF.

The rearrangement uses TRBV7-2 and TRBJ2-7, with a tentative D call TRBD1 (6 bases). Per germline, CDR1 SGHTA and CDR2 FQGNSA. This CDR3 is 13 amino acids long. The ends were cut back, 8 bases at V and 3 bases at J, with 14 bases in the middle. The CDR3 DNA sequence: TGTGCCAGCGCGAGGGGGTTGAGCTACGAGCAGTACGTC. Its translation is CASARGLSYEQYV.

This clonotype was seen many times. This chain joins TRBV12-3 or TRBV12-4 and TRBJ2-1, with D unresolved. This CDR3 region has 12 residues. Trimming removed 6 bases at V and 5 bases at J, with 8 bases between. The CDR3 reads CASSSGDNEQFF. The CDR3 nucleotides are TGTGCCAGCAGCTCCGGCGACAATGAGCAGTTCTTC.

The CDR3 bases are TGTGCCAGCAGCTCGACTAGCGGGGGGTATAGGGAGCAGTTCTTC. As protein: CASSSTSGGYREQFF. The gene calls are TRBV7-2 and TRBJ2-1, with 13 nucleotides matching TRBD2. CDR3 length: 15 residues. V was clipped by 4 bases and J by 10 bases; unmatched bases: 7. Germline CDR1 is SGHTA and CDR2 is FQGNSA. Complete variable domain (other parts from reference TRBV7-2 and TRBJ2-1): GAGVSQSPSNKVTEKGKDVELRCDPISGHTALYWYRQSLGQGLEFLIYFQGNSAPDKSGLPSDRFSAERTGGSVSTLTIQRTQQEDSAVYLCASSSTSGGYREQFFGPGTRLTVL.

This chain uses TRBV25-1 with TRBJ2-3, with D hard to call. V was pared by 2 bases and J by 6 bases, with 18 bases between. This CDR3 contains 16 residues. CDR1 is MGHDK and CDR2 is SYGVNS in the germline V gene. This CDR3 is CASSEIPFPTGDTQYF. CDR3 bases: TGTGCCAGCAGTGAAATTCCGTTCCCAACCGGGGATACGCAGTATTTT.

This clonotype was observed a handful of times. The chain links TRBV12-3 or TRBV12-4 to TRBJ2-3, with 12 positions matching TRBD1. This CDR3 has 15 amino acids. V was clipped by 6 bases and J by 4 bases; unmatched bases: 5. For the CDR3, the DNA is TGTGCCAGCAGGGGACAGGGGGCAATCGCAGATACGCAGTATTTT. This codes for CASRGQGAIADTQYF.